The sequence of this T cell receptor (beta chain) was determined in a study of blood T cell repertoires in COVID-19. Study in general: From the United States, Italy and Spain came samples of acute and convalescent COVID-19.

V was clipped by 4 bases and J by 1 base, with 11 bases between them. There are 16 residues in the CDR3. Germline V gene sequence: CDR1 LNHDA, CDR2 SQIVND (reference sequence). Per the original methods: Quantification of nucleated cells was approximated via reference gene primer amplification. The data were produced by immunoSEQ multiplex PCR, yet TCRdb's version contains in-frame clones alone and is incomplete. V and J calls and clone size are given by that table; D and trimming were obtained from the DNA. The data show about 260,000 clones, 88% seen once. The receptor comes from a human donor in a cohort sampled during active COVID-19. The V gene is TRBV19, the J gene TRBJ2-6; D is possibly TRBD2 (5 bases). The sequencing input was peripheral blood. CDR3 in amino acids: CASSTGVPSGANVLTF. DNA of the CDR3: TGTGCCAGTAGTACCGGGGTCCCGTCTGGGGCCAACGTCCTGACTTTC.